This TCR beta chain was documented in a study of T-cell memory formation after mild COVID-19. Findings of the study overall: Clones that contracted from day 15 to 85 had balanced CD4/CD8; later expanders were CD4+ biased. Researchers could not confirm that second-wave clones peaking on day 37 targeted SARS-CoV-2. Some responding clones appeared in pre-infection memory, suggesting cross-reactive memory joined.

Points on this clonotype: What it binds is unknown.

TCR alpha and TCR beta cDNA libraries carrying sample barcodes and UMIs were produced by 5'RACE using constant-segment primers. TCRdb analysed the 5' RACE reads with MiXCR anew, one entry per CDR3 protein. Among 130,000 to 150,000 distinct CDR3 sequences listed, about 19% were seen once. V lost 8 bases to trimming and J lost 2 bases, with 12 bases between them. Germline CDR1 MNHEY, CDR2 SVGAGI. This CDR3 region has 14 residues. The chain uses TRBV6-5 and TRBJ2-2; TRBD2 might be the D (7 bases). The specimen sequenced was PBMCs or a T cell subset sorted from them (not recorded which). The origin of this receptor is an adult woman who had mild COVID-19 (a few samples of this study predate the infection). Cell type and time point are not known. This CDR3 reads CASCGGQNTGELFF. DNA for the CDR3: TGTGCCAGCTGCGGGGGACAAAACACCGGGGAGCTGTTTTTT.